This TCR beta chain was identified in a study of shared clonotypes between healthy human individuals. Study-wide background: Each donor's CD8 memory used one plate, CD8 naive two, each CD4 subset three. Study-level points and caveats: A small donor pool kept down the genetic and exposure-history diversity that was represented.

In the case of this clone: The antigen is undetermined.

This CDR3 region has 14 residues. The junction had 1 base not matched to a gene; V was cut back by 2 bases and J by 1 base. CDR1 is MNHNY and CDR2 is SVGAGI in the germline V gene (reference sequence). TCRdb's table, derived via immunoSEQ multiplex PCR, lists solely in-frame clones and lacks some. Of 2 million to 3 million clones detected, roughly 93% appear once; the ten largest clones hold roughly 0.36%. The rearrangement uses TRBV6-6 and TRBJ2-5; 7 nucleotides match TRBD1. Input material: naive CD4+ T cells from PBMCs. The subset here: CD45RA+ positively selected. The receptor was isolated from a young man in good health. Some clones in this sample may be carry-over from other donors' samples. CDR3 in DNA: TGTGCCAGCAGTTACCGGGACAGCCAAGAGACCCAGTACTTC. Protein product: CASSYRDSQETQYF.